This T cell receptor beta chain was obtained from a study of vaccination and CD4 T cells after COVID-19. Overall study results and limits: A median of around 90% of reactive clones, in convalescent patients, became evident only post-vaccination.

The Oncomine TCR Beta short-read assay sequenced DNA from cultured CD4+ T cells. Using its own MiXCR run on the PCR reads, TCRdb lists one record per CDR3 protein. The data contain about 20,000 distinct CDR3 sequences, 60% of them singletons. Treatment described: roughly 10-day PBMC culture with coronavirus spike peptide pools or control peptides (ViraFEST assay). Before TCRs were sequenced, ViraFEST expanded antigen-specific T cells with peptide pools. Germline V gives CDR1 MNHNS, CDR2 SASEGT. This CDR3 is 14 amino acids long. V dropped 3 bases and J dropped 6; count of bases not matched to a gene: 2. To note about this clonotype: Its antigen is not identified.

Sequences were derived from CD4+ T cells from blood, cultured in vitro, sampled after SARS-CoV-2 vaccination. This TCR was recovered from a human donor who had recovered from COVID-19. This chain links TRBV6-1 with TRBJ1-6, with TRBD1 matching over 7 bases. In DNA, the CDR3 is TGTGCCAGCAGTGATCGACAGGGTAATTCACCCCTCCACTTT. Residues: CASSDRQGNSPLHF.